This passage covers 14 T cell receptor beta chains from one sample sequenced in a study of blood T cell repertoires in COVID-19. Produced via immunoSEQ multiplex PCR; TCRdb's table is partial and in-frame only. The profile covers 150,000 to 200,000 clones, with approximately 89% appearing a single time and about 0.8% taken by the ten largest. Sequenced: PBMCs or T cells enriched from blood (not recorded which). The receptors shown here come from a young woman who had recovered from COVID-19.

The rearrangement uses TRBV30 and TRBJ1-4; tentative D call: TRBD1 (6 bases). Germline V gene sequence: CDR1 GTSNPN, CDR2 SVGIG (reference sequence). This CDR3 is 15 amino acids long. V lost 1 base to trimming and J lost 8 bases, with 17 bases between them. The CDR3, as DNA: TGTGCCTGGAGTGAGGGAAGGACAGAGGCCGAAAAACTGTTTTTT. Its protein is CAWSEGRTEAEKLFF.

V gene TRBV28 combines with J gene TRBJ1-1; D is possibly TRBD1 (5 bases). Trimming shortened V by 6 bases and J by 1 base, and 24 bases separated the two germline ends. The CDR3 consists of 18 residues. Germline V gene sequence: CDR1 MDHEN, CDR2 SYDVKM. The CDR3 spells CASSPPVYKKDKNTEAFF. The CDR3 DNA follows: TGTGCCAGCAGCCCGCCCGTCTATAAAAAGGACAAGAACACTGAAGCTTTCTTT.

This rearrangement joins TRBV7-2 to TRBJ2-2, with 10 bases identical to TRBD1. The J segment lost 6 bases and the V segment lost 4 bases, leaving 2 bases of the junction unmatched. CDR3 length: 14 residues. The germline V gene encodes CDR1 SGHTA and CDR2 FQGNSA. This CDR3 reads CASSWDRGPGELFF. The CDR3 nucleotides read TGTGCCAGCAGCTGGGACAGGGGCCCCGGGGAGCTGTTTTTT.

The CDR3 nucleotides are TGTGCCAGCAGCTTCTCCCTCCTAGAAGCTTTCTTT. Translating gives CASSFSLLEAFF. The chain employs TRBV5-5 and TRBJ1-1; no clear D. V lost 2 bases and J 8 bases, leaving 10 bases between the germline ends. The CDR3 consists of 12 residues. Germline V gene lookup returns CDR1 SGHKS and CDR2 YYEKEE (reference sequence).

This chain joins TRBV6-5 and TRBJ2-5, with D hard to call. Germline assignment: CDR1 MNHEY and CDR2 SVGAGI. The germline V and J ends were trimmed by 3 bases and 2 bases, with 10 bases remaining between them. The CDR3 has 14 amino acids. The DNA of the CDR3 is TGTGCCAGCAGTTATGCGGCAGCTCAAGAGACCCAGTACTTC. This sequence encodes CASSYAAAQETQYF.

This clone was recorded once. The chain recombines TRBV9 with TRBJ1-2; D is ambiguous. Trimming pared 4 bases from V and 2 bases from J, leaving 9 bases between. The CDR3 length is 13 residues. Per the germline V gene, CDR1 is SGDLS and CDR2 is YYNGEE. The CDR3 region has the DNA TGTGCCAGCAGCCTAGGGAGCAACTATGGCTACACCTTC. Its protein product is CASSLGSNYGYTF.

This rearrangement joins TRBV11-3 to TRBJ2-2, with 11 bases matching TRBD2. The CDR3 is 17 residues long. The trim removed 5 bases at V and 0 bases at J, leaving 5 bases unmatched. Germline V gene sequence: CDR1 SGHNT, CDR2 YENEEA. CDR3 in amino acids: CASSPQGLAANTGELFF. Here the CDR3 DNA reads TGTGCCAGCAGCCCTCAGGGACTAGCGGCGAACACCGGGGAGCTGTTTTTT.

The V call is TRBV5-1, the J call TRBJ1-1; the match to TRBD1 covers 8 bases. The CDR3 consists of 16 residues. Trimming cost V 0 bases and J 1 base; bases outside gene matches: 5. Germline CDR1 is SGHRS and CDR2 is YFSETQ. CDR3 sequence (DNA): TGCGCCAGCAGCTTGGAGCAGGGGGCGCCGAACACTGAAGCTTTCTTT. Protein: CASSLEQGAPNTEAFF.

With regard to this clone: At one boundary the junction diverges from the germline segment, which might be a read error. V usage is TRBV5-1 and J usage is TRBJ1-4; 7 bases map to TRBD1. Germline CDR1 reads SGHRS; CDR2 reads YFSETQ. This CDR3 region has 14 residues. Here the CDR3 DNA reads TGCGCCAGCAGCTTGGCCTCAGGGGGGCAGGGAGGAATTTTT. Its translation is CASSLASGGQGGIF.

The chain has TRBV4-1 and TRBJ1-1, with unresolved D. With 3 bases removed from V and 7 bases from J, the gap between germline ends came to 12 bases. The CDR3 sequence is 13 residues long. Looked up from germline, CDR1 is MGHRA and CDR2 is YSYEKL. CDR3: CASSQETRGEAFF. CDR3 nucleotides: TGCGCCAGCAGCCAGGAAACTCGAGGTGAAGCTTTCTTT.

The chain is built from TRBV12-3 or TRBV12-4 and TRBJ2-7, with D possibly matching TRBD2 (5 bases). V dropped 3 bases and J dropped 7 bases, with 10 bases sitting between them. The CDR3 has 12 residues. The CDR3 protein is CASSLGDLEQYF. CDR3 nucleotide sequence: TGTGCCAGCAGTTTGGGAGACTTGGAGCAGTACTTC.

This chain links TRBV28 with TRBJ2-1; 7 bases are a match to TRBD1. Trimming cost V 7 bases and J 6 bases; bases outside gene matches: 21. CDR1 is MDHEN, CDR2 SYDVKM, per germline. This CDR3 is 18 amino acids long. The CDR3 nucleotides are TGTGCCAGCAACCCCGGGACAGTGATGGGTCCGAAATTCAATGAGCAGTTCTTC. Translated, it gives CASNPGTVMGPKFNEQFF.

The CDR3: CASSFRWRVGEAITYEQYF. DNA of the CDR3: TGTGCCAGCAGTTTCAGGTGGCGGGTCGGGGAGGCTATAACCTACGAGCAGTACTTC. V and J are TRBV28 and TRBJ2-7; TRBD2 might be the D (6 bases). Germline-derived CDR1 and CDR2 are MDHEN and SYDVKM. V was pared by 3 bases and J by 2 bases, with 26 bases between. CDR3 size: 19 residues.

The chain carries TRBV9 and TRBJ2-7, with D perhaps TRBD2 (6 bases). Germline CDR1 reads SGDLS; CDR2 reads YYNGEE. V was trimmed by 0 bases and J by 2 bases, leaving 9 bases between them. CDR3 size: 14 residues. The CDR3 sequence is CASSVGGTTYEQYF. CDR3 bases: TGTGCCAGCAGCGTAGGCGGGACCACCTACGAGCAGTACTTC.